The 9 T cell receptor beta chains in this list originate from one sample, sequenced in a study of blood T cells in healthy people across ages. PCR was performed a second time for about 7 to 12 cycles using a sample-barcoded 5' primer and a J-beta primer mix. In TCRdb, the 5' RACE reads were re-called with MiXCR into one record per CDR3 protein. The sample lists around 2 million distinct CDR3 sequences; roughly two fifths were seen once. Sequenced: blood. Receptors were obtained from a human donor in good health.

On this clonotype itself: The CDR3 ends on some other residue instead of the conserved phenylalanine or tryptophan, so this is likely a read error. The chain joins TRBV28 to TRBJ2-6; no definite D call. The CDR3 runs 13 residues. The germline V gene encodes CDR1 MDHEN and CDR2 SYDVKM. Trimming pared 9 bases from V and 0 bases from J, leaving 6 bases between. CDR3: CASTLSGANVLTC. CDR3 nucleotides: TGTGCCAGTACTCTCTCTGGGGCCAACGTCCTGACTTGC.

The V and J genes are TRBV27 and TRBJ1-1, with D perhaps TRBD1 (6 bases). With 9 bases removed from V and 0 bases from J, the gap between germline ends came to 11 bases. The germline V gene has CDR1 MNHEY and CDR2 SMNVEV (reference sequence). The CDR3 totals 13 residues. The CDR3 coding sequence is TGTGCCAGTGAACGACAGGTGAACACTGAAGCTTTCTTT. It encodes CASERQVNTEAFF.

The rearrangement uses TRBV6-2 or TRBV6-3 and TRBJ2-7; no definite D call. This CDR3 contains 12 residues. V lost 2 bases and J 4 bases, leaving 6 bases between the germline ends. CDR1 is MNHEY and CDR2 is SVGEGT in the germline V gene. Here the CDR3 DNA reads TGTGCCAGCAGTTACGTAATATACGAGCAGTACTTC. Residues: CASSYVIYEQYF.

This clonotype was detected a few times. The rearrangement uses TRBV7-2 and TRBJ2-7, with 8 bases identical to TRBD2. V lost 3 bases and J lost 0; bases outside the gene matches: 4. Germline CDR1 is SGHTA and CDR2 is FQGNSA. The CDR3 extends over 15 amino acids. For the CDR3, the DNA is TGTGCCAGCAGCTTTAGGAGCGGGGGCTCCTACGAGCAGTACTTC. Translating it yields CASSFRSGGSYEQYF.

The V call is TRBV4-1, the J call TRBJ2-1, with TRBD1 identical over 8 bases. The germline CDR1 and CDR2 sequences are MGHRA and YSYEKL. The J segment lost 2 bases and the V segment lost 0 bases, leaving 3 bases of the junction unmatched. The CDR3 covers 16 residues. The CDR3 region is CASSQDETGAYNEQFF. CDR3 sequence (DNA): TGCGCCAGCAGCCAAGATGAGACAGGGGCCTACAATGAGCAGTTCTTC.

This clonotype was found a few times. The chain employs TRBV20-1 and TRBJ2-1, with 7 bases identical to TRBD1. Germline assignment: CDR1 DFQATT and CDR2 SNEGSKA (reference sequence). The CDR3 consists of 15 residues. With V trimmed by 5 bases and J by 8 bases, 15 bases remained unmatched. CDR3 loop: CSALDRALFRDEQFF. As DNA, the CDR3 is TGCAGTGCTCTTGACAGGGCGCTATTTAGGGATGAGCAGTTCTTC.

This chain connects TRBV9 to TRBJ2-1; TRBD1 agrees at 7 bases. This CDR3 is 15 amino acids long. V was pared by 1 base and J by 9 bases, with 10 bases of the junction left unmatched. CDR1 is SGDLS and CDR2 is YYNGEE in the germline V gene. The CDR3 DNA reads as TGTGCCAGCAGCGTAATGGGCCAGGGGGTTATTGAGCAGTTCTTC. This translates into CASSVMGQGVIEQFF. The whole variable domain, filled in from reference TRBV9 and TRBJ2-1, reads DSGVTQTPKHLITATGQRVTLRCSPRSGDLSVYWYQQSLDQGLQFLIQYYNGEERAKGNILERFSAQQFPDLHSELNLSSLELGDSALYFCASSVMGQGVIEQFFGPGTRLTVL.

This clonotype was detected a few times. The chain links TRBV7-9 to TRBJ2-7; no firm D call. This CDR3 is built from 12 residues. Trimming removed 3 bases at V and 6 bases at J, with 9 bases between. CDR1 is SEHNR, CDR2 FQNEAQ, per germline (reference sequence). The CDR3 nucleotides read TGTGCCAGCAGCTTCGATGTGTTCGAGCAGTACTTC. This sequence encodes CASSFDVFEQYF.

The chain uses TRBV12-3 or TRBV12-4 and TRBJ1-5; no clear D gene. The V and J ends lost 0 bases and 3 bases respectively, with 9 bases between them. This CDR3 region has 15 residues. The CDR3 sequence: CASSLAGRPNQPQHF. CDR3 DNA: TGTGCCAGCAGTTTAGCCGGCAGGCCCAATCAGCCCCAGCATTTT.